The source of this T cell receptor (beta chain) is a study of blood T cell repertoires in COVID-19. Study overall: Acute and convalescent COVID-19 samples came from the United States, Italy and Spain. Sources were T cells, B-cell-depleted T cells, or PBMCs; the material itself was cDNA or gDNA.

Germline V CDR1 and CDR2: DFQATT, SNEGSKA (reference sequence). The CDR3 consists of 11 residues. V gave up 5 bases and J gave up 12 bases; unmatched junction bases: 8. As processed by the authors: It was from reference gene primer amplification that nucleated cell counts were estimated. The repertoire was sequenced with immunoSEQ multiplex PCR; TCRdb's copy has only in-frame clones and lacks some. Clone size and V and J calls were adopted from that table, with D and trimming inferred from the DNA. The sample gives under 200,000 clones, roughly nine tenths of which show up once; about a fifth is in the top ten. This clone was seen only a few times.

This sequence was found in a man in his sixties with active or convalescent COVID-19. The sample comprised peripheral blood. The V and J genes are TRBV20-1 and TRBJ2-3, with TRBD1 matching 7 bases. CDR3: CSAVEGATQYF. In DNA, the CDR3 is TGCAGTGCTGTAGAGGGGGCCACTCAGTATTTT.